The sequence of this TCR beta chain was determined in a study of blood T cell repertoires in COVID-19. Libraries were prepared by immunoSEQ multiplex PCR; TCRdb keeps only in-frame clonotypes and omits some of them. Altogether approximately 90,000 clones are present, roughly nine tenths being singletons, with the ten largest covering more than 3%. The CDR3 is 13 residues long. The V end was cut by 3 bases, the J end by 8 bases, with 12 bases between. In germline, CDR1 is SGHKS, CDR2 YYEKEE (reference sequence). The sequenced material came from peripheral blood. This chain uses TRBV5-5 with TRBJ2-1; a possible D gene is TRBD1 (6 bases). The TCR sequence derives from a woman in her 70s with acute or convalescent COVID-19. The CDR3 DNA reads TGTGCCAGCAGCTCGACAGGCACCTATGAGCAGTTCTTC. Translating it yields CASSSTGTYEQFF.